Listed here are 18 T cell receptor beta chains from one sample, sequenced in a study of monozygotic twins with inflammatory bowel disease. TCRdb re-analyzed the 5' RACE reads; it lists each CDR3 protein once, without DNA. In all, the sample yields 210,000 or so distinct CDR3 sequences. Sample: blood. Receptors were obtained from a human donor with ulcerative colitis or Crohn's disease, or a healthy co-twin of an affected twin (not recorded which).

V usage is TRBV5-4 and J usage is TRBJ1-2. This CDR3 region has 13 residues. CDR1 is SGHNT and CDR2 is YYREEE in the germline V gene (reference sequence). This CDR3 reads CASSLADNYGYTF. The full variable domain, with the rest looked up from reference TRBV5-4 and TRBJ1-2, is ETGVTQSPTHLIKTRGQQVTLRCSSQSGHNTVSWYQQALGQGPQFIFQYYREEENGRGNFPPRFSGLQFPNYSSELNVNALELDDSALYLCASSLADNYGYTFGSGTRLTVV.

The gene calls are TRBV20-1 and TRBJ2-1; the TCRdb D gene call, TRBD2, has no DNA to confirm it. This CDR3 is built from 14 residues. The V gene's germline CDR1 is DFQATT and CDR2 SNEGSKA (reference sequence). CDR3 loop: CSASRGWKNNEQFF.

V is TRBV27 and J is TRBJ1-1; lacking DNA, the TRBD1 call made by TCRdb goes unchecked. CDR1 and CDR2 (germline): MNHEY, SMNVEV (reference sequence). CDR3 length: 15 amino acids. This chain's CDR3 is CASRLATGGNTEAFF.

This rearrangement joins TRBV7-9 to TRBJ1-5; TCRdb calls TRBD1, which cannot be checked without DNA. The CDR3 is 13 amino acids. Germline CDR1 reads SEHNR; CDR2 reads FQNEAQ (reference sequence). The chain's CDR3 is CASSLTGNGPQHF.

The V and J genes are TRBV6-2 or TRBV6-3 and TRBJ2-1; TCRdb returns TRBD1, unconfirmable since there is no DNA. This CDR3 is 12 amino acids long. Germline lookup yields CDR1 MNHEY and CDR2 SVGEGT. The CDR3 here is CASYSGPGVQFF.

J is TRBJ2-2 and V is TRBV11-1. The CDR3 extends over 14 amino acids. CDR1 is SGHAT and CDR2 is FQDESV in the germline V gene (reference sequence). The CDR3 sequence is CASSLNHNTGELFF.

This rearrangement joins TRBV7-2 to TRBJ2-1. This CDR3 has 16 residues. Germline V lookup: CDR1 SGHTA, CDR2 FQGNSA. CDR3 region: CASSLKVGFLYNEQFF.

The chain joins TRBV5-1 to TRBJ1-2. This CDR3 region has 15 residues. Germline CDR1 reads SGHRS; CDR2 reads YFSETQ. The CDR3 sequence: CASSYDGLSPYGYTF.

The chain's CDR3 is CASSVEGTSAYNEQFF. This chain connects TRBV9 to TRBJ2-1; TCRdb's D call of TRBD2 is untestable without DNA. CDR3 length equals 16 residues. The germline V gene encodes CDR1 SGDLS and CDR2 YYNGEE.

The gene calls are TRBV25-1 and TRBJ1-1; without DNA, the TCRdb call of TRBD1 cannot be checked. The CDR3 runs 12 residues. Germline V lookup: CDR1 MGHDK, CDR2 SYGVNS. The chain's CDR3 is CASSGQGLRAFF.

This sequence joins TRBV27 and TRBJ2-7; the D call from TCRdb, TRBD2, cannot be confirmed without DNA. This CDR3 comprises 13 residues. CDR1 and CDR2 from the germline V gene are MNHEY and SMNVEV (reference sequence). The CDR3 is CASSFPPFVEQYF.

This rearrangement joins TRBV7-2 to TRBJ2-1; TCRdb proposes TRBD2, but this gene call is untestable without DNA. The CDR3 extends over 15 amino acids. Germline CDR1 reads SGHTA; CDR2 reads FQGNSA. The CDR3 loop reads CASSLPGLAGGPQFF.

The V gene is TRBV6-5, the J gene TRBJ1-5. CDR1 and CDR2 (germline): MNHEY, SVGAGI. There are 13 residues in the CDR3. CDR3 residues: CASRRTSNQPQHF.

This chain links TRBV4-2 with TRBJ1-5; the TRBD1 assignment by TCRdb is unverifiable without DNA. The CDR3 is 14 amino acids. From germline, CDR1 is LGHNA and CDR2 YNFKEQ. This chain's CDR3 is CASSQSGAGQPQHF.

The CDR3 sequence is CASSRSGTGFSEKLFF. The chain combines TRBV6-1 with TRBJ1-4; TCRdb lists TRBD1, though no DNA is available to test this call. Germline V lookup: CDR1 MNHNS, CDR2 SASEGT. The CDR3 is 16 residues long.

The rearrangement uses TRBV3-1 and TRBJ2-1; TCRdb indicates TRBD1, and absent DNA this call remains unverified. CDR3 length: 18 amino acids. Germline CDR1 and CDR2: LGHDT and YNNKEL (reference sequence). The CDR3 protein is CASAPERSRASSYNEQFF.

The V and J genes are TRBV7-9 and TRBJ1-3; TCRdb selects TRBD1, and the lack of DNA leaves this call unchecked. The germline CDR1 and CDR2 sequences are SEHNR and FQNEAQ (reference sequence). This CDR3 is 17 amino acids long. CDR3 sequence: CASSTRGQEDSGNTIYF.

The chain couples TRBV25-1 to TRBJ2-1; with no DNA, the TCRdb D assignment of TRBD1 cannot be verified. The germline V gene encodes CDR1 MGHDK and CDR2 SYGVNS. The length of the CDR3 is 11 residues. The CDR3 sequence: CASSARDTRFF.